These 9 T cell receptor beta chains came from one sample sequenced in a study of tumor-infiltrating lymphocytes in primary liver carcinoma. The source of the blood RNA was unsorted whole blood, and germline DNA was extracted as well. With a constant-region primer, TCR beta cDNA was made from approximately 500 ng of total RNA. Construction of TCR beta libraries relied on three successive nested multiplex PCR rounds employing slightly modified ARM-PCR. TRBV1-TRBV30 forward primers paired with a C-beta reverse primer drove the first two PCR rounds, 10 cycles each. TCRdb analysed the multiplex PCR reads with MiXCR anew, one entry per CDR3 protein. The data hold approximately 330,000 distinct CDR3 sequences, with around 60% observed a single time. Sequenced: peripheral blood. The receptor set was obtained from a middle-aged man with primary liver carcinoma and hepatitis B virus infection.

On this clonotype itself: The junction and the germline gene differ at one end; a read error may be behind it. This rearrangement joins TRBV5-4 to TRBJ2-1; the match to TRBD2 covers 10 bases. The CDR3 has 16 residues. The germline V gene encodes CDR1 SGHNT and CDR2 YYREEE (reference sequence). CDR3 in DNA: TGTGCCAGCAACTCGGGACTAGCGCGTTCCTACAATGATCAGTTCTTC. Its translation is CASNSGLARSYNDQFF.

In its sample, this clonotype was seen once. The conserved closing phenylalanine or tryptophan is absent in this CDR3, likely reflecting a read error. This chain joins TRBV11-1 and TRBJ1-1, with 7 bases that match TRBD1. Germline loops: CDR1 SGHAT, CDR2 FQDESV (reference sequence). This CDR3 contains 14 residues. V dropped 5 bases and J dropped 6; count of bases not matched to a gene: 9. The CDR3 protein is CASSTGPRGSEAFS. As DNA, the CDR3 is TGTGCCAGCAGCACTGGGCCCAGGGGGTCTGAAGCTTTCTCT.

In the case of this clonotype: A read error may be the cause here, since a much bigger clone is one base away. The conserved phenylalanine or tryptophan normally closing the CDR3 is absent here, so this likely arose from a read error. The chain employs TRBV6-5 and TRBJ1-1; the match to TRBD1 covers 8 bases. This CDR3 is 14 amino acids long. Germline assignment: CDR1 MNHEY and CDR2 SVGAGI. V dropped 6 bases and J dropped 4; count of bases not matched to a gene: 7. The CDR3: CASSRQGSSTEAFL. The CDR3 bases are TGTGCCAGCAGCCGACAGGGGTCGAGCACTGAAGCTTTCCTT.

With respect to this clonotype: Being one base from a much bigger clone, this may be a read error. The chain's CDR3 is CASCAHRENNEQFF. The CDR3 DNA sequence: TGTGCCAGCTGTGCGCACAGGGAAAACAATGAGCAGTTCTTC. The V call is TRBV6-6, the J call TRBJ2-1; D is perhaps TRBD1 (6 bases). V was clipped by 8 bases and J by 5 bases, with 16 bases between them. Germline V lookup: CDR1 MNHNY, CDR2 SVGAGI (reference sequence). There are 14 residues in the CDR3.

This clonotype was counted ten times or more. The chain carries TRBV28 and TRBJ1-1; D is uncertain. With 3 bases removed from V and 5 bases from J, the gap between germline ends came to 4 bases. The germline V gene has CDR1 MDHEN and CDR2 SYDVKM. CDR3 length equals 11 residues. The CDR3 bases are TGTGCCAGCAGTTTTGAGACTGAAGCTTTCTTT. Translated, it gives CASSFETEAFF. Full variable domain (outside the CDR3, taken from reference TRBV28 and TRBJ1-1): DVKVTQSSRYLVKRTGEKVFLECVQDMDHENMFWYRQDPGLGLRLIYFSYDVKMKEKGDIPEGYSVSREKKERFSLILESASTNQTSMYLCASSFETEAFFGQGTRLTVV.

This CDR3 reads CTGSQGVVSNEQFF. In DNA form, the CDR3 reads TGCACCGGCAGCCAAGGTGTTGTCTCCAATGAGCAGTTCTTC. This rearrangement joins TRBV4-3 to TRBJ2-1; D uncertain. Looked up from germline, CDR1 is LGHNA and CDR2 is YSLEER. The CDR3 extends over 14 amino acids.

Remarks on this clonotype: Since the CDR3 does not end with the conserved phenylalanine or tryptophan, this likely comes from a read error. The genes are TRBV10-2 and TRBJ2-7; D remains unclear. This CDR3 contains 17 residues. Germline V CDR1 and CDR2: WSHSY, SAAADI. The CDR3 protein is CASSESAQGANSYEQYS. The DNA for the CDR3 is TGCGCCAGTAGTGAGTCAGCACAAGGTGCTAACTCCTACGAGCAGTACTCC.

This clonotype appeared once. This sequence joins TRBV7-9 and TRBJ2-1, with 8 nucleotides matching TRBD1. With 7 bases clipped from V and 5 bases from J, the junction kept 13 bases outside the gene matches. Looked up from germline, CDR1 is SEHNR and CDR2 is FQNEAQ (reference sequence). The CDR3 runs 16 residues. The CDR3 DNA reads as TGTGCCAGCAACACCAGGTCGGGGGACAGGCACAATGAGCAGTTCTTC. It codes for CASNTRSGDRHNEQFF. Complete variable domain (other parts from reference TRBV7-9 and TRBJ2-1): DTGVSQNPRHKITKRGQNVTFRCDPISEHNRLYWYRQTLGQGPEFLTYFQNEAQLEKSRLLSDRFSAERPKGSFSTLEIQRTEQGDSAMYLCASNTRSGDRHNEQFFGPGTRLTVL.

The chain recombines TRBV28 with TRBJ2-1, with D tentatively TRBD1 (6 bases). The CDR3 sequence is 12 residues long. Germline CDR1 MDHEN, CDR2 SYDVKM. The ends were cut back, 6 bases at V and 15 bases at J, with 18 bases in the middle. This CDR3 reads CASSQGRGLWFF. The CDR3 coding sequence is TGTGCCAGCAGCCAGGGGAGAGGACTGTGGTTCTTC. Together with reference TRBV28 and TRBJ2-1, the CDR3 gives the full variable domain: DVKVTQSSRYLVKRTGEKVFLECVQDMDHENMFWYRQDPGLGLRLIYFSYDVKMKEKGDIPEGYSVSREKKERFSLILESASTNQTSMYLCASSQGRGLWFFGPGTRLTVL.